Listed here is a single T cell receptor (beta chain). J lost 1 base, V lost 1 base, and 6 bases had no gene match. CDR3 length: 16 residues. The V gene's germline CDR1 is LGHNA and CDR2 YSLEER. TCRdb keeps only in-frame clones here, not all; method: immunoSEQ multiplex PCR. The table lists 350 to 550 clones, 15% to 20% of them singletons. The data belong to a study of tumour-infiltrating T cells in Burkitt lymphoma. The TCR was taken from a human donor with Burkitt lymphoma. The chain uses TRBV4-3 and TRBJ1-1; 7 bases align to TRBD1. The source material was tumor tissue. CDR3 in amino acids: CASSQGTGTENTEAFF. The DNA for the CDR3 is TGCGCCAGCAGCCAAGGGACCGGGACAGAGAACACTGAAGCTTTCTTT.